This record concerns one TCR beta chain sequence. The record originates from a study of blood T cell repertoires in COVID-19. On the study more broadly: There were acute and convalescent COVID-19 samples, and they came from the United States, Italy and Spain.

This CDR3 has 19 residues. The V and J ends lost 1 base and 0 bases, in that order; junction bases with no gene match: 11. Germline V gives CDR1 MGHRA, CDR2 YSYEKL. Source study methods: Amplification of reference gene primers was used by the study to estimate nucleated cell counts. Data came from immunoSEQ multiplex PCR; TCRdb stores just in-frame clones and leaves some out. V and J calls and clone size follow that table, whereas D and trimming were derived from the DNA. The repertoire holds roughly 35,000 clones, with approximately 84% as singletons. V usage is TRBV4-1 and J usage is TRBJ2-3, with 9 bases identical to TRBD2. The sample consisted of peripheral blood. The TCR comes from a man older than 75 with active or convalescent COVID-19. CDR3 coding DNA: TGCGCCAGCAGCCAAGTGGTACGAGCGGGGGGAGCTAGCACAGATACGCAGTATTTT. This codes for CASSQVVRAGGASTDTQYF.